A selection of T cell receptor beta chains follows, all from one sample in a study of T cells after yellow fever vaccination. MiXCR, applied by TCRdb to the 5' RACE reads, yields one record per CDR3 protein. Of a few hundred thousand distinct CDR3 sequences listed, approximately 3.8% are singletons. The source was PBMCs, collected 15 days after the yellow fever booster vaccination. Receptors were obtained from a man between 18 and 29 years old who received the YFV17D yellow fever vaccine. Each CDR3 is given with its conserved first and last residue. D genes are given only for firm matches. The size field is filled for only some rows; it gives once, few, many or a size class.

abundance,j_gene,v_gene,d_gene,CDR3aa,CDR3nt
many,TRBJ2-3,TRBV15,TRBD2,CATSPRLAGGQDTQYF,TGTGCCACCAGCCCACGACTAGCGGGGGGGCAAGATACGCAGTATTTT
many,TRBJ1-2,TRBV12-3/TRBV12-4,-,CASSFGQDYGYTF,TGTGCCAGCAGTTTCGGTCAGGACTATGGCTACACCTTC
-,TRBJ1-2,TRBV27,-,CASSLSGTNPLSGGYTF,TGTGCCAGCAGTTTGTCAGGGACGAACCCCCTATCCGGTGGCTACACCTTC
many,TRBJ1-2,TRBV10-3,-,CAINDEQKTNYGYTF,TGTGCCATCAATGATGAACAGAAAACTAACTATGGCTACACCTTC
-,TRBJ1-1,TRBV18,-,CASSPQGDANTEAFF,TGTGCCAGCTCACCACAAGGGGATGCCAACACTGAAGCTTTCTTT
few,TRBJ2-2,TRBV23-1,-,CASSQPGGERDTGELFF,TGCGCCAGCAGTCAACCAGGAGGGGAAAGAGACACCGGGGAGCTGTTTTTT
many,TRBJ2-4,TRBV4-1,-,CASSQDDGAVDIQYF,TGCGCCAGCAGCCAAGATGATGGGGCAGTGGACATTCAGTACTTC
many,TRBJ1-2,TRBV11-2,-,CASSPGTAYGYTF,TGTGCCAGCAGTCCCGGTACAGCCTATGGCTACACCTTC
few,TRBJ1-5,TRBV11-3,-,CASSLKADPTPYSNQPQHF,TGTGCCAGCAGCTTAAAGGCAGATCCCACTCCTTATAGCAATCAGCCCCAGCATTTT
many,TRBJ1-2,TRBV27,-,CASSFDYGYGYTF,TGTGCCAGCAGTTTTGACTATGGCTATGGCTACACCTTC
many,TRBJ2-7,TRBV20-1,TRBD1,CSATWDRGASEQYF,TGCAGTGCTACTTGGGACAGGGGAGCCTCCGAGCAGTACTTC
few,TRBJ1-1,TRBV30,-,CASSRGEAFF,TGTGCCTCATCGAGGGGGGAAGCTTTCTTT
many,TRBJ1-1,TRBV5-1,-,CASKLTPLGTEAFF,TGCGCCAGCAAATTGACCCCCCTGGGCACTGAAGCTTTCTTT
many,TRBJ2-2,TRBV3-1,-,CASSQATGTGELFF,TGTGCCAGCAGCCAAGCAACAGGGACCGGGGAGCTGTTTTTT
many,TRBJ1-2,TRBV6-5,-,CASSYSGIYGYTF,TGTGCCAGCAGTTACTCAGGGATCTATGGCTACACCTTC
few,TRBJ2-7,TRBV7-6,-,CASSFREAGAEQYF,TGTGCCAGCAGCTTTCGGGAAGCAGGGGCCGAGCAGTACTTC
many,TRBJ1-2,TRBV5-6,-,CASSLIKDADGYTF,TGTGCCAGCAGCTTGATTAAGGATGCGGACGGCTACACCTTC
many,TRBJ2-7,TRBV20-1,-,CSASPESYEQYF,TGCAGTGCTAGTCCCGAATCCTACGAGCAGTACTTC
many,TRBJ1-1,TRBV7-3,-,CASSPSRTTEAFF,TGTGCCAGCAGTCCCTCAAGGACCACTGAAGCTTTCTTT
many,TRBJ2-5,TRBV4-3,-,CASSQSTTRGQETQYF,TGCGCCAGCAGCCAATCCACCACACGGGGACAAGAGACCCAGTACTTC
many,TRBJ1-1,TRBV27,-,CASSPGQGRGAFF,TGTGCCAGCAGTCCCGGACAAGGAAGGGGTGCTTTCTTT
many,TRBJ2-2,TRBV9,-,CASSVGYGDTGELFF,TGTGCCAGCAGCGTGGGATACGGGGACACCGGGGAGCTGTTTTTT
many,TRBJ2-7,TRBV18,-,CASSPLLTGRGSEQYF,TGTGCCAGCTCACCACTCCTTACGGGCAGGGGCAGCGAGCAGTACTTC
many,TRBJ2-5,TRBV20-1,TRBD2,CSAAGTSGGLGETQYF,TGCAGTGCAGCGGGGACTAGCGGGGGACTGGGAGAGACCCAGTACTTC
many,TRBJ1-1,TRBV9,TRBD1,CASSVGDRVPNTEAFF,TGTGCCAGCAGCGTAGGGGACAGGGTACCCAACACTGAAGCTTTCTTT
many,TRBJ1-6,TRBV6-5,-,CASSYPGGNSPLHF,TGTGCCAGCAGTTACCCGGGGGGGAATTCACCCCTCCACTTT
medium-sized,TRBJ2-4,TRBV7-9,TRBD2,CASSLVQRGKNIQYF,TGTGCCAGCAGCTTAGTGCAGCGGGGAAAAAACATTCAGTACTTC
-,TRBJ2-3,TRBV5-1,-,CASSPKNPSDSRPTDTQYF,TGCGCCAGCAGCCCCAAAAATCCCTCCGACTCAAGACCCACAGATACGCAGTATTTT
many,TRBJ2-5,TRBV12-3/TRBV12-4,TRBD1,CASSPGQGEKTQYF,TGTGCCAGCAGTCCGGGACAGGGTGAAAAGACCCAGTACTTC
many,TRBJ1-2,TRBV12-3/TRBV12-4,-,CASSRRARGSYTF,TGTGCCAGCAGTCGAAGGGCTCGGGGGAGCTACACCTTC
many,TRBJ1-3,TRBV7-2,-,CASSLYEGPNGNTIYF,TGTGCCAGCAGCTTATACGAAGGACCTAATGGAAACACCATATATTTT
many,TRBJ2-7,TRBV5-1,-,CASSLIPVSYEQYF,TGCGCCAGCAGCTTGATCCCAGTCTCCTACGAGCAGTACTTC
many,TRBJ2-7,TRBV11-2,TRBD2,CASSLVPASGGSYEQYF,TGTGCCAGCAGCTTAGTCCCCGCTAGCGGGGGGTCCTACGAGCAGTACTTC
many,TRBJ2-7,TRBV7-6,-,CASSLADSSPYEQYF,TGTGCCAGCAGCCTCGCGGACAGCTCCCCCTACGAGCAGTACTTC
many,TRBJ1-3,TRBV6-5,-,CASSYSGGRSGNTIYF,TGTGCCAGCAGTTACTCGGGAGGGAGGTCTGGAAACACCATATATTTT
many,TRBJ1-6,TRBV4-3,-,CASSQEFGVGGNSPLHF,TGCGCCAGCAGCCAAGAATTCGGGGTTGGGGGTAATTCACCCCTCCACTTT
many,TRBJ1-2,TRBV9,TRBD1,CASSVVQGSYGYTF,TGTGCCAGCAGCGTTGTACAGGGGTCCTATGGCTACACCTTC
many,TRBJ2-3,TRBV18,-,CASSPFVTSTDTQYF,TGTGCCAGCTCACCATTCGTTACTAGCACAGATACGCAGTATTTT
many,TRBJ2-1,TRBV9,-,CASSAPGGGVNEQFF,TGTGCCAGCAGCGCTCCGGGCGGGGGCGTCAATGAGCAGTTCTTC